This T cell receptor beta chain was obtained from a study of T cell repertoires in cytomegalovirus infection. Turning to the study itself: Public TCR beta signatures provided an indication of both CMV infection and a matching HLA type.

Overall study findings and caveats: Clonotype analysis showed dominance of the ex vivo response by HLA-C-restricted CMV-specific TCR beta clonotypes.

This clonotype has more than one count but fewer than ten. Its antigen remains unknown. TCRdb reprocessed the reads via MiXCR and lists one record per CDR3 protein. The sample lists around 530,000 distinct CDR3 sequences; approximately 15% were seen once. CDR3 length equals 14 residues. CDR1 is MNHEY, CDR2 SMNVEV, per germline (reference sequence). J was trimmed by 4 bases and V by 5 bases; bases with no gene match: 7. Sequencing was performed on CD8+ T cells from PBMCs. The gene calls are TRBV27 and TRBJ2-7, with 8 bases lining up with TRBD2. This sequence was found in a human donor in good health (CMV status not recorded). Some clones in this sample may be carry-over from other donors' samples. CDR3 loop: CASSLGSGIYEQYF. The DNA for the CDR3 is TGTGCCAGCAGTCTTGGTAGCGGGATATACGAGCAGTACTTC.